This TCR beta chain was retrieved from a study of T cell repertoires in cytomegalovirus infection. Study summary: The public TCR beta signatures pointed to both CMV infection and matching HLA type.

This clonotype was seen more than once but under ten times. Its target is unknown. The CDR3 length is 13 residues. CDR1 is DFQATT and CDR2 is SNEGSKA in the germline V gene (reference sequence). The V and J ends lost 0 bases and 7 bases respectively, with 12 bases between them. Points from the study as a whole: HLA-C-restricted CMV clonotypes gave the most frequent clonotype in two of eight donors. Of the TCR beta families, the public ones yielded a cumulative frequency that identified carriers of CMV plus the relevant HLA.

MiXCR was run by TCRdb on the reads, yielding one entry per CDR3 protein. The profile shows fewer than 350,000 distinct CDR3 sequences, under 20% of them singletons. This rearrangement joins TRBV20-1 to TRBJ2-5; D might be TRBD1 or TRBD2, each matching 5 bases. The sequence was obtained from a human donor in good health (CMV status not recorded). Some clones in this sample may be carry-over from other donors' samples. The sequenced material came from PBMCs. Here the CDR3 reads CSARDGGAGTQYF. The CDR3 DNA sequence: TGCAGTGCTAGAGATGGTGGGGCGGGGACCCAGTACTTC.